This TCR beta chain is from a study of tumour-infiltrating T cells in Burkitt lymphoma. Study as a whole: Productive clonality predicted overall and progression-free survival.

TCRdb's copy holds only in-frame clones and misses some; the assay was immunoSEQ multiplex PCR. The data show 4,000 to 5,000 clones, about 25% seen once. Germline values: CDR1 SGHRS, CDR2 YFSETQ. The CDR3 is 14 amino acids. With V trimmed by 3 bases and J by 1 base, 0 bases remained unmatched. Sequenced input: tumor tissue. The clonotype comes from a human donor with diffuse large B-cell lymphoma. This chain uses TRBV5-1 with TRBJ2-3, with 9 bases that match TRBD1. This chain's CDR3 is CASSWTGGTDTQYF. Written as DNA, the CDR3 is TGCGCCAGCAGCTGGACAGGGGGCACAGATACGCAGTATTTT.